The source of this T cell receptor beta chain is a study of blood T cell repertoires in COVID-19. Germline CDR1 reads MNHEY; CDR2 reads SMNVEV (reference sequence). The CDR3 spans 15 residues. V trimming: 6 bases; J trimming: 5 bases; junction bases outside the gene matches: 7. Clones were sequenced by immunoSEQ multiplex PCR, and TCRdb holds only the in-frame ones, with some missing. The top ten hold 35% to 55% of the sample, which has about 32,000 clones, approximately 85% seen once. The sequence came from a man aged 55-75 years with active or convalescent COVID-19. The chain carries TRBV27 and TRBJ2-1, with 10 bases fitting TRBD2. Sequencing used peripheral blood. The CDR3 nucleotides read TGTGCCAGCAGCTTAACTAGCGGGACAAACAATGAGCAGTTCTTC. It translates to CASSLTSGTNNEQFF.